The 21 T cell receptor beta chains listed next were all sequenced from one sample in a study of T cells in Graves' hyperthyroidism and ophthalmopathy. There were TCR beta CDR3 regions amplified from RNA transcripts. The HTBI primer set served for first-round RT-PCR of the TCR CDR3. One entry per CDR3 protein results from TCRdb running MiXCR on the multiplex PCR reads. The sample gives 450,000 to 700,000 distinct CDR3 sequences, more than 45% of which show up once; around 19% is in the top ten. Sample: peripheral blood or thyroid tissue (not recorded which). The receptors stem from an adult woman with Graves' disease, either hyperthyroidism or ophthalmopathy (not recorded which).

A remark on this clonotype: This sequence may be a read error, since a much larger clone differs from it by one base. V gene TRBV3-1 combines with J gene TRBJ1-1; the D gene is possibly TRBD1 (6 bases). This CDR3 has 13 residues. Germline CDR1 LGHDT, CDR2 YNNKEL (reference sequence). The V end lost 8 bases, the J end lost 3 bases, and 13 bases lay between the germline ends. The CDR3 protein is CASGARGYTEAFF. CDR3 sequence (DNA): TGTGCCAGCGGGGCCAGGGGTTACACTGAAGCTTTCTTT.

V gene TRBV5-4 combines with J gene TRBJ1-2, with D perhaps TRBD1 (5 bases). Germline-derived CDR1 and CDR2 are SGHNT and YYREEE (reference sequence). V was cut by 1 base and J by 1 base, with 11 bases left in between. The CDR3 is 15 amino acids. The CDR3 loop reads CASSLLGVVNYGYTF. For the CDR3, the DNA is TGTGCCAGCAGCTTGCTGGGGGTCGTTAACTATGGCTACACCTTC.

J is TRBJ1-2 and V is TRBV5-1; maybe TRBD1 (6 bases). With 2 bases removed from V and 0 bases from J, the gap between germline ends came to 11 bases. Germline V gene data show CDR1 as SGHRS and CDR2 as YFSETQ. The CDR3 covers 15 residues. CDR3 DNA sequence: TGCGCCAGCAGCTTCGGACAGTTTACTAACTATGGCTACACCTTC. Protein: CASSFGQFTNYGYTF.

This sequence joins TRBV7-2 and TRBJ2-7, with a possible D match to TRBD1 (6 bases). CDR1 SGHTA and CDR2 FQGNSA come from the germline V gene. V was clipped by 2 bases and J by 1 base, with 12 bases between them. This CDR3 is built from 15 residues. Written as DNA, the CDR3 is TGTGCCAGCAGCTTATCGGACAGACGATCCTACGAGCAGTACTTC. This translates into CASSLSDRRSYEQYF.

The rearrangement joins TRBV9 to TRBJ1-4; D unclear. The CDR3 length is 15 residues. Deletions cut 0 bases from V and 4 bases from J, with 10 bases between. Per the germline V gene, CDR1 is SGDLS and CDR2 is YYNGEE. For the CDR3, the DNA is TGTGCCAGCAGCGTAGAGGGCTTGGTTAATGAAAAACTGTTTTTT. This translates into CASSVEGLVNEKLFF.

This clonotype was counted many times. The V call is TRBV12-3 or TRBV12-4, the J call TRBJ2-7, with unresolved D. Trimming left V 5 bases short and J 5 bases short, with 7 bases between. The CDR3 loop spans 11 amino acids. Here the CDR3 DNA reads TGTGCCAGCAGTGGGGTCCACGAGCAGTACTTC. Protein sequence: CASSGVHEQYF.

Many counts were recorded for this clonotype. The CDR3 loop reads CASSFRQTNTEAFF. The CDR3 region has the DNA TGTGCCAGCAGTTTCCGGCAGACAAACACTGAAGCTTTCTTT. The chain carries TRBV12-3 or TRBV12-4 and TRBJ1-1; no reliable D call. V was clipped by 3 bases and J by 2 bases, with 10 bases between them. The length of the CDR3 is 14 residues.

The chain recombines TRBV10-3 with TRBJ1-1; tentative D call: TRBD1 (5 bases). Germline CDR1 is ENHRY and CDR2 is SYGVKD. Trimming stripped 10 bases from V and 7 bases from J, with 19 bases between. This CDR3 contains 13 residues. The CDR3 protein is CATKGEGPREAFF. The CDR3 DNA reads TGTGCCACCAAAGGTGAGGGACCCCGTGAAGCTTTCTTT.

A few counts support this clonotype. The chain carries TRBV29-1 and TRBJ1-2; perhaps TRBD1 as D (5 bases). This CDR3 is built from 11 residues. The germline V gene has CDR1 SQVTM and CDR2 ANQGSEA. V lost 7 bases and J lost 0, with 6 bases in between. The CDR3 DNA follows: TGCAGCGCGACAGCTAACTATGGCTACACCTTC. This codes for CSATANYGYTF.

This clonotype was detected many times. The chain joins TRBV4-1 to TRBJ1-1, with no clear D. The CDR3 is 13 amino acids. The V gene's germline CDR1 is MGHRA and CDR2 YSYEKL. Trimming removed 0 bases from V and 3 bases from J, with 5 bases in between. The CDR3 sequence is CASSQESHTEAFF. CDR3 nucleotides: TGCGCCAGCAGCCAAGAGAGCCACACTGAAGCTTTCTTT.

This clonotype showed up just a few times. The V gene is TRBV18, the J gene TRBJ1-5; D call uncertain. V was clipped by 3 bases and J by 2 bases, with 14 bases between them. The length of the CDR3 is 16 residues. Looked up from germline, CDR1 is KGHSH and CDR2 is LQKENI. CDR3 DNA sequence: TGTGCCAGCTCACCCCTTAGGCAGGTTGGCAATCAGCCCCAGCATTTT. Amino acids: CASSPLRQVGNQPQHF.

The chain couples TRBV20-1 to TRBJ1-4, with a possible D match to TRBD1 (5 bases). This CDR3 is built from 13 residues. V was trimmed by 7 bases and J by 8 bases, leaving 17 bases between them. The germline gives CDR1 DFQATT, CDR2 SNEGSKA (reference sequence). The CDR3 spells CSGTGTADEKLFF. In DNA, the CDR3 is TGCAGTGGAACCGGGACGGCGGACGAAAAACTGTTTTTT.

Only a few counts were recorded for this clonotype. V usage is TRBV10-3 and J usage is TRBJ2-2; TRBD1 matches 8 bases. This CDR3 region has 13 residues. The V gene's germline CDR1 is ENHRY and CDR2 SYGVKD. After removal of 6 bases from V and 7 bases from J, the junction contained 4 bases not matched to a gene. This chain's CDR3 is CAIRRQGIGELFF. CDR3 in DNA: TGTGCCATCAGGAGACAGGGGATCGGGGAGCTGTTTTTT.

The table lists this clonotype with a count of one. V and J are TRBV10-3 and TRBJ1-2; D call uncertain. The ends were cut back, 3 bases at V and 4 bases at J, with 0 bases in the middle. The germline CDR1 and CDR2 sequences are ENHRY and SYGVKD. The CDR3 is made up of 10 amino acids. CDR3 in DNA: TGTGCCATCAGTGACTATGGCTACACCTTC. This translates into CAISDYGYTF.

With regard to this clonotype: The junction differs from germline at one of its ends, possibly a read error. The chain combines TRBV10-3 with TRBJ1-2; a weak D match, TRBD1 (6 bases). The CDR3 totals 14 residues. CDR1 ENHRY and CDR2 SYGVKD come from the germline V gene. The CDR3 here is CATRREGGDYGYAF. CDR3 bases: TGTGCCACCCGTCGAGAGGGGGGAGACTATGGCTACGCCTTC.

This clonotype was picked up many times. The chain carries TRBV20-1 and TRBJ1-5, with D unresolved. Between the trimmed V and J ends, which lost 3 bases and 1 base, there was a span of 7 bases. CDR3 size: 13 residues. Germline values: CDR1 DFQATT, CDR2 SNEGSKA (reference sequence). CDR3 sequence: CSARSWSNQPQHF. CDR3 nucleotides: TGCAGTGCTAGGAGTTGGAGCAATCAGCCCCAGCATTTT.

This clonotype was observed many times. The CDR3 DNA reads as TGTGCCAGCAGCTTAGAGGGGGGGTCTGAAGCTTTCTTT. Protein sequence: CASSLEGGSEAFF. The rearrangement uses TRBV7-9 and TRBJ1-1, with D possibly matching TRBD1 (6 bases). Trimming took 1 base from V and 6 from J, leaving 9 bases between them. Per the germline V gene, CDR1 is SEHNR and CDR2 is FQNEAQ (reference sequence). This CDR3 is built from 13 residues.

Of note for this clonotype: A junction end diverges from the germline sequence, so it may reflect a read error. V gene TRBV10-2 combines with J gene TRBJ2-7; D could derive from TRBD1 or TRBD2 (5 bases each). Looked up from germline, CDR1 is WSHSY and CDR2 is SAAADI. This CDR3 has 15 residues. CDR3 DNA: TGTGCCAGCAGCCAAGAAGGGACCCCAGACTACGAGCAGTACTTC. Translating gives CASSQEGTPDYEQYF.

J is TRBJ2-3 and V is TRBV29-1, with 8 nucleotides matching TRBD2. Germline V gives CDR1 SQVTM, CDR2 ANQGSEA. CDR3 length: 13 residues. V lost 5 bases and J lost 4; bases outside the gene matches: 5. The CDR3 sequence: CSVLREEPDTQYF. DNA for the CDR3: TGCAGCGTTCTGCGGGAGGAGCCAGATACGCAGTATTTT.

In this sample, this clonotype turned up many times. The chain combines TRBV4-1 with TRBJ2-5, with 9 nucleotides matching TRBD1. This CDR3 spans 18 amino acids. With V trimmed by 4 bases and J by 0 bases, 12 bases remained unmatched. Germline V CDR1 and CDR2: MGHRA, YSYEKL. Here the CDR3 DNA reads TGCGCCAGCAGCCCCTCACCTGACAGGGGGAAGTACCAAGAGACCCAGTACTTC. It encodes CASSPSPDRGKYQETQYF.

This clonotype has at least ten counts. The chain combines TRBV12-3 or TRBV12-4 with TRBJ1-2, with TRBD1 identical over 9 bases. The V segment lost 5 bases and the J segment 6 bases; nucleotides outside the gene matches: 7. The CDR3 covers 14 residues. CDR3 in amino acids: CASSQARDRDGYTF. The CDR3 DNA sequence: TGTGCCAGCAGTCAAGCTCGGGACAGGGATGGCTACACCTTC.